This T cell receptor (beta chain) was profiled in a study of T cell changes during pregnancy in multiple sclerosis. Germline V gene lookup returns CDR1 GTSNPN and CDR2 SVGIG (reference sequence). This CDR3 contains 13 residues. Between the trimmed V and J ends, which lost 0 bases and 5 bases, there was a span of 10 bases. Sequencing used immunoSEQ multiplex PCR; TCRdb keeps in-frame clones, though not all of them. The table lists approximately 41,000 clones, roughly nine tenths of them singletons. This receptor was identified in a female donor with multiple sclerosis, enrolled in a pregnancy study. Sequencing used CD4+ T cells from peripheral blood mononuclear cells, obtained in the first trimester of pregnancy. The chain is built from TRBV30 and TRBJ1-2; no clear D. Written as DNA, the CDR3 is TGTGCCTGGAGTGTAAGCGCGGATTATGGCTACACCTTC. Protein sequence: CAWSVSADYGYTF. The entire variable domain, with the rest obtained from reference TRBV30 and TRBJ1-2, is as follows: SQTIHQWPATLVQPVGSPLSLECTVEGTSNPNLYWYRQAAGRGLQLLFYSVGIGQISSEVPQNLSASRPQDRQFILSSKKLLLSDSGFYLCAWSVSADYGYTFGSGTRLTVV.